Following are 14 T cell receptor beta chains from one sample sequenced in a study. TCRdb's copy holds only in-frame clones and misses some; the assay was immunoSEQ multiplex PCR. In the table there are approximately 53,000 clones, more than 80% of which are singletons. The sample comprised PBMCs. Every receptor here comes from a man in his forties with rheumatoid arthritis.

The rearrangement uses TRBV6-6 and TRBJ2-5, with TRBD1 as a possible D gene (6 bases). This CDR3 has 15 amino acids. Trimming took off 5 bases at V and 5 bases at J, with 18 bases between the two ends. Looked up from germline, CDR1 is MNHNY and CDR2 is SVGAGI (reference sequence). The CDR3 DNA is TGTGCCAGCAGTCAAAAACAGGGTTCGGCGGAGACCCAGTACTTC. Translating gives CASSQKQGSAETQYF.

Only one count was recorded for this clone. The CDR3 DNA reads TGTGCCATCAGTGAAGGACACAGGAACACTGAAGCTTTCTTT. Its translation: CAISEGHRNTEAFF. The chain joins TRBV10-3 to TRBJ1-1; D perhaps matches TRBD1 (5 bases). Germline-derived CDR1 and CDR2 are ENHRY and SYGVKD. Trimming took off 3 bases at V and 1 base at J, with 9 bases between the two ends. The CDR3 loop spans 14 amino acids.

The chain employs TRBV10-3 and TRBJ1-1; 7 nucleotides align to TRBD1. CDR1 is ENHRY and CDR2 is SYGVKD in the germline V gene. The CDR3 runs to 11 residues. V lost 5 bases, J lost 10 bases, and 4 bases stayed unmatched. The CDR3 DNA follows: TGTGCCATCAGTTCCGACAGGGCAGCTTTCTTT. It yields the protein CAISSDRAAFF.

The chain is built from TRBV19 and TRBJ1-1, with a weak D call TRBD1 (5 bases). Per germline, CDR1 LNHDA and CDR2 SQIVND (reference sequence). The CDR3 sequence is 17 residues long. Deletions cut 4 bases from V and 0 bases from J, with 18 bases between. In DNA, the CDR3 is TGTGCCAGTAGTAGGGGGGATGCAGGCTCTCTGAACACTGAAGCTTTCTTT. Translating it yields CASSRGDAGSLNTEAFF.

This chain connects TRBV5-6 to TRBJ1-1, with a tentative D call TRBD1 (5 bases). The CDR3 has 15 amino acids. CDR1 and CDR2 from the germline V gene are SGHDT and YYEEEE. Trimming stripped 7 bases from V and 1 base from J, with 17 bases between. The CDR3 DNA reads as TGTGCCAGCCTAACTGGGGCTTCGGGGAACACTGAAGCTTTCTTT. This gives the protein CASLTGASGNTEAFF. Complete variable domain (other parts from reference TRBV5-6 and TRBJ1-1): DAGVTQSPTHLIKTRGQQVTLRCSPKSGHDTVSWYQQALGQGPQFIFQYYEEEERQRGNFPDRFSGHQFPNYSSELNVNALLLGDSALYLCASLTGASGNTEAFFGQGTRLTVV.

This sequence joins TRBV11-1 and TRBJ2-2; D may match TRBD1 or TRBD2 (5 bases each). Germline-derived CDR1 and CDR2 are SGHAT and FQDESV (reference sequence). The V end was cut by 8 bases, the J end by 0 bases, with 7 bases between. The CDR3 totals 13 residues. The CDR3 loop is CASGTTNTGELFF. Here the CDR3 DNA reads TGTGCCAGCGGGACGACGAACACCGGGGAGCTGTTTTTT.

V gene TRBV18 combines with J gene TRBJ1-2, with TRBD1 identical over 9 bases. V was pared by 3 bases and J by 5 bases, with 7 bases of the junction left unmatched. The CDR3 has 15 residues. Germline V gives CDR1 KGHSH, CDR2 LQKENI. The CDR3 spells CASSPGTGLDYGYTF. The CDR3 DNA reads TGTGCCAGCTCACCTGGGACAGGGTTAGATTATGGCTACACCTTC.

The CDR3 reads CASSSPGISGANVLTF. The CDR3 nucleotides read TGTGCCAGCAGTAGCCCCGGGATATCTGGGGCCAACGTCCTGACTTTC. The chain uses TRBV28 and TRBJ2-6, with D possibly being TRBD2 (5 bases). Deletions cut 5 bases from V and 1 base from J, with 12 bases between. The CDR3 is made up of 16 amino acids. Germline V gives CDR1 MDHEN, CDR2 SYDVKM.

This chain connects TRBV29-1 to TRBJ1-1; tentatively, D is TRBD1 (5 bases). Trimming removed 5 bases at V and 2 bases at J, with 9 bases between. Germline V gives CDR1 SQVTM, CDR2 ANQGSEA. This CDR3 is built from 12 residues. CDR3 DNA: TGCAGCGTTAAACAGGCCAACACTGAAGCTTTCTTT. Translating it yields CSVKQANTEAFF.

V is TRBV6-2 or TRBV6-3 and J is TRBJ2-1; D could derive from TRBD1 or TRBD2 (5 bases each). The CDR3 totals 13 residues. V was cut by 4 bases and J by 4 bases, with 8 bases left in between. Germline CDR1 reads MNHEY; CDR2 reads SVGEGT. In DNA form, the CDR3 reads TGTGCCAGCAGTTGGGGCGGGTACAATGAGCAGTTCTTC. Translation gives CASSWGGYNEQFF.

The chain uses TRBV12-3 or TRBV12-4 and TRBJ2-4; perhaps TRBD1 as D (5 bases). This CDR3 has 11 residues. V shed 10 bases and J shed 8 bases, with 12 bases lying between them. The CDR3 DNA reads as TGTGCCACTTCGGCGACAGACATTCAGTACTTC. This gives the protein CATSATDIQYF.

In its sample, this clone was seen once. The chain carries TRBV4-1 and TRBJ2-7; 11 nucleotides line up with TRBD2. Germline V CDR1 and CDR2: MGHRA, YSYEKL. CDR3 length: 18 amino acids. Trimming at V came to 1 base and at J to 0 bases, leaving 8 bases not matched to a gene. The CDR3 is CASSQVGLAGGTSYEQYF. The CDR3 bases are TGCGCCAGCAGCCAAGTTGGGCTAGCGGGAGGAACCTCCTACGAGCAGTACTTC.

The chain carries TRBV18 and TRBJ2-7; D possibly corresponds to TRBD1 (6 bases). Germline CDR1 is KGHSH and CDR2 is LQKENI. V lost 1 base and J 2 bases, leaving 18 bases between the germline ends. CDR3 length equals 17 residues. DNA for the CDR3: TGTGCCAGCTCACCACAAACACCCCGTGGACAGACCTACGAGCAGTACTTC. Translating it yields CASSPQTPRGQTYEQYF.

The chain employs TRBV3-1 (or the pseudogene TRBV3-2) and TRBJ2-3; D is possibly TRBD1 or TRBD2 (5 bases each). The CDR3 has 15 residues. V was pared by 0 bases and J by 6 bases, with 13 bases between. The V gene's germline CDR1 is LGHDT and CDR2 YNNKEL (reference sequence). The CDR3 nucleotides are TGTGCCAGCAGCCAAGATCGCATCGAGGGGGATACGCAGTATTTT. This encodes CASSQDRIEGDTQYF.